Detailed here is one T cell receptor beta chain. Only in-frame clones appear in the TCRdb table, and some are missing; sequencing was by immunoSEQ multiplex PCR. Of about 87,000 clones listed, just over 90% are singletons. These data belong to a study of T cell changes during pregnancy in multiple sclerosis. The germline V gene has CDR1 MDHEN and CDR2 SYDVKM. The CDR3 spans 14 residues. Trimming removed 5 bases from V and 4 bases from J; junction bases left unmatched: 4. This clonotype originated in a female donor in good health, enrolled as a control in a pregnancy study. The specimen comprised peripheral blood, sampled in the third trimester of pregnancy. The chain combines TRBV28 with TRBJ2-1, with TRBD2 matching over 8 bases. The CDR3 DNA reads as TGTGCCAGCAGTATTAGCGGGACTTACAATGAGCAGTTCTTC. Translation: CASSISGTYNEQFF.